Here is one TCR beta chain with its context. The authors' processing: Reference gene primer amplification in the assay estimated nucleated cell counts. The protocol was immunoSEQ multiplex PCR, while the TCRdb copy is restricted to in-frame clones and leaves out a portion. V and J calls and clone size come straight from that table; D and trimming were deduced from the DNA. The data show tens of thousands of clones, over 75% seen once. This record belongs to a study of blood T cell repertoires in COVID-19. Study as a whole: Acute and convalescent COVID-19 specimens originated in the United States, Italy and Spain. The analysed material was cDNA or gDNA that came from T cells, B-cell-depleted T cells, or PBMCs.

The ends were cut back, 3 bases at V and 8 bases at J, with 16 bases in the middle. CDR3 length equals 15 residues. Germline loops: CDR1 MGHRA, CDR2 YSYEKL. The clonotype originates from a man between 50 and 59 years old with active COVID-19. The V gene is TRBV4-1, the J gene TRBJ1-4; D ambiguous. The sequenced material came from peripheral blood. This CDR3 is CASSQSPSAGEKLFF. The CDR3 DNA reads as TGCGCCAGCAGCCAGAGCCCCTCTGCAGGCGAAAAACTGTTTTTT.